The 31 T cell receptor beta chains listed next were all sequenced from one sample in a study of blood T cell repertoires in COVID-19. Assay: immunoSEQ multiplex PCR; the TCRdb copy retains only in-frame clones and omits some. The sample holds under 400,000 clones; around 85% are singletons and the top ten take about 4.2%. The material sequenced was PBMCs or T cells enriched from blood (not recorded which). These receptors all come from a woman aged 40 to 50 with acute COVID-19.

The chain has TRBV15 and TRBJ1-6; D is undetermined. Trimming removed 5 bases from V and 10 bases from J, with 12 bases in between. Germline values: CDR1 LNHNV, CDR2 YYDKDF (reference sequence). The CDR3 loop spans 13 amino acids. Here the CDR3 DNA reads TGTGCCACCAGCCAAACCGAGGGATCACCCCTCCACTTT. It codes for CATSQTEGSPLHF.

As concerns this clone: Other DNA sequences in the sample encode the same CDR3. This chain's CDR3 is CASSQRTSGGGSYNEQFF. Here the CDR3 DNA reads TGCGCCAGCAGCCAACGGACTAGCGGGGGTGGCTCCTACAATGAGCAGTTCTTC. The rearrangement joins TRBV4-3 to TRBJ2-1; 13 bases are shared with TRBD2. After removal of 2 bases from V and 0 bases from J, the junction contained 4 bases not matched to a gene. The CDR3 totals 18 residues. Germline V gives CDR1 LGHNA, CDR2 YSLEER.

This clone was detected once. The rearrangement links TRBV9 to TRBJ2-3; the match to TRBD2 covers 9 bases. Looked up from germline, CDR1 is SGDLS and CDR2 is YYNGEE. V was pared by 2 bases and J by 3 bases, with 7 bases of the junction left unmatched. The CDR3 covers 16 residues. Here the CDR3 reads CASSVGSGSSTDTQYF. CDR3 sequence (DNA): TGTGCCAGCAGCGTGGGTAGCGGGAGTTCGACAGATACGCAGTATTTT.

The V call is TRBV7-9, the J call TRBJ2-6; 7 bases map to TRBD1. This CDR3 is built from 16 residues. After removal of 5 bases from V and 0 bases from J, the junction contained 4 bases not matched to a gene. From germline, CDR1 is SEHNR and CDR2 FQNEAQ (reference sequence). In DNA, the CDR3 is TGTGCCAGCAGCCGGGACAGCGCCTCTGGGGCCAACGTCCTGACTTTC. Translating gives CASSRDSASGANVLTF.

V is TRBV7-9 and J is TRBJ2-1; D possibly corresponds to TRBD2 (5 bases). The CDR3 runs 13 residues. V was trimmed by 4 bases and J by 2 bases, leaving 6 bases between them. Germline V gene data show CDR1 as SEHNR and CDR2 as FQNEAQ (reference sequence). The CDR3 protein is CASSSGAYNEQFF. CDR3 coding DNA: TGTGCCAGCAGCTCCGGGGCCTACAATGAGCAGTTCTTC.

The chain recombines TRBV15 with TRBJ1-6, with TRBD1 as a possible D gene (5 bases). Germline V lookup: CDR1 LNHNV, CDR2 YYDKDF (reference sequence). The ends were cut back, 9 bases at V and 7 bases at J, with 19 bases in the middle. The CDR3 spans 15 residues. CDR3 residues: CATRRDEPQNSPLHF. CDR3 DNA sequence: TGTGCCACGAGGAGGGACGAGCCCCAGAATTCACCCCTCCACTTT.

This clone occurred a few times. This chain links TRBV5-6 with TRBJ2-3; 7 bases are a match to TRBD1. Unmatched junction bases numbered 1, after V lost 2 bases and J lost 1 base. CDR3 size: 14 residues. The germline CDR1 and CDR2 sequences are SGHDT and YYEEEE. The CDR3 DNA sequence: TGTGCCAGCAGCTTTCAGGGGGGCACAGATACGCAGTATTTT. Translated, it gives CASSFQGGTDTQYF.

V gene TRBV11-2 combines with J gene TRBJ1-1; 7 nucleotides agree with TRBD1. CDR1 SGHAT and CDR2 FQNNGV come from the germline V gene. The ends lost 4 bases at V and 11 bases at J; junction bases unmatched: 7. The length of the CDR3 is 12 residues. The CDR3 DNA sequence: TGTGCCAGCAGCTCATTAACAGGGGACGCTTTCTTT. Protein product: CASSSLTGDAFF.

CDR3 amino acids: CASSSAQGAYDQPQHF. For the CDR3, the DNA is TGTGCCAGCAGCTCGGCGCAGGGGGCGTATGATCAGCCCCAGCATTTT. J is TRBJ1-5 and V is TRBV7-2, with 8 bases lining up with TRBD1. V gave up 4 bases and J gave up 5 bases; unmatched junction bases: 10. Germline CDR1 is SGHTA and CDR2 is FQGNSA. The CDR3 is made up of 16 amino acids.

The V call is TRBV5-6, the J call TRBJ2-1; TRBD1 agrees at 7 bases. This CDR3 has 14 residues. With 4 bases clipped from V and 2 bases from J, the junction kept 3 bases outside the gene matches. CDR1 SGHDT and CDR2 YYEEEE come from the germline V gene. The CDR3 reads CASSPGTAYNEQFF. CDR3 DNA: TGTGCCAGCAGCCCCGGGACAGCCTACAATGAGCAGTTCTTC.

The chain couples TRBV7-8 to TRBJ2-3, with D perhaps matching TRBD2 (6 bases). The germline V and J ends were trimmed by 1 base and 0 bases, with 11 bases remaining between them. The CDR3 is made up of 16 amino acids. Per germline, CDR1 SGHVS and CDR2 FQNEAQ. The DNA of the CDR3 is TGTGCCAGCAGCTTAGTGGGCGGGATAAGCACAGATACGCAGTATTTT. Translating it yields CASSLVGGISTDTQYF.

The rearrangement uses TRBV4-3 and TRBJ2-3; tentatively, D is TRBD2 (5 bases). CDR3 length: 15 amino acids. Germline values: CDR1 LGHNA, CDR2 YSLEER. V lost 0 bases and J lost 4, with 11 bases in between. CDR3 DNA sequence: TGCGCCAGCAGCCAAGAAGTAGCGCACTCAGATACGCAGTATTTT. It specifies CASSQEVAHSDTQYF.

The sample holds one count of this clone. This chain uses TRBV7-8 with TRBJ1-3; tentative D call: TRBD1 (5 bases). Germline CDR1 is SGHVS and CDR2 is FQNEAQ. Trimming took off 5 bases at V and 1 base at J, with 12 bases between the two ends. The CDR3 sequence is 15 residues long. The CDR3 protein is CASSPKTASGNTIYF. The CDR3 coding sequence is TGTGCCAGCAGCCCAAAGACAGCTTCTGGAAACACCATATATTTT.

V gene TRBV5-1 combines with J gene TRBJ2-7; D is uncertain. Per the germline V gene, CDR1 is SGHRS and CDR2 is YFSETQ. The CDR3 runs to 13 residues. V gave up 4 bases and J gave up 3 bases, with 11 bases separating them. The CDR3 bases are TGCGCCAGCAGCCCCTCTGGCCTCTACGAGCAGTACTTC. Translating it yields CASSPSGLYEQYF.

This chain connects TRBV7-2 to TRBJ1-6, with a tentative D call TRBD1 (5 bases). Germline-derived CDR1 and CDR2 are SGHTA and FQGNSA. The CDR3 is made up of 14 amino acids. The V end was cut by 6 bases, the J end by 9 bases, with 15 bases between. The CDR3 DNA is TGTGCCAGCAGTCCACAGGCCCCGGGTTCACCCCTCCACTTT. Translation: CASSPQAPGSPLHF.

This chain connects TRBV19 to TRBJ2-7; 8 nucleotides line up with TRBD1. J gave up 2 bases and V 6 bases, and 6 bases lay outside the gene matches. Germline V CDR1 and CDR2: LNHDA, SQIVND (reference sequence). CDR3 length equals 14 residues. This CDR3 reads CASSLGDRTYEQYF. In DNA form, the CDR3 reads TGTGCCAGTAGCCTCGGGGACAGGACCTACGAGCAGTACTTC.

This clone appeared a few times. CDR3 sequence reads: CASSPSGTGVREQYF. The CDR3 bases are TGTGCCAGCAGCCCCTCCGGGACAGGGGTTCGAGAGCAGTACTTC. This chain joins TRBV7-2 and TRBJ2-7; 10 nucleotides align to TRBD1. This CDR3 has 15 residues. Germline CDR1 SGHTA, CDR2 FQGNSA. J lost 7 bases, V lost 5 bases, and 11 bases had no gene match.

Only a few counts were recorded for this clone. This chain uses TRBV12-5 with TRBJ2-3; TRBD2 matches at 11 bases. Per germline, CDR1 LGHNT and CDR2 FRNRAP. CDR3 length: 16 residues. V lost 0 bases and J lost 1; bases outside the gene matches: 0. CDR3 sequence (DNA): TGTGCTAGTGGTTTGGTACTAGCGGGGGGCACAGATACGCAGTATTTT. Translation gives CASGLVLAGGTDTQYF. The complete variable domain, with remaining parts taken from reference TRBV12-5 and TRBJ2-3, reads DARVTQTPRHKVTEMGQEVTMRCQPILGHNTVFWYRQTMMQGLELLAYFRNRAPLDDSGMPKDRFSAEMPDATLATLKIQPSEPRDSAVYFCASGLVLAGGTDTQYFGPGTRLTVL.

The genes are TRBV28 and TRBJ1-2; D possibly corresponds to TRBD1 (6 bases). V was shortened by 6 bases and J by 8 bases, with 19 bases between the two germline ends. Per the germline V gene, CDR1 is MDHEN and CDR2 is SYDVKM. The CDR3 sequence is 14 residues long. In nucleotides, the CDR3 is TGTGCCAGCAGCCCGCTAGCAGGGGTGAGAGGCTACACCTTC. Its protein product is CASSPLAGVRGYTF.

V and J are TRBV5-1 and TRBJ2-1, with D possibly TRBD2 on 5 matching bases. The V end was cut by 2 bases, the J end by 1 base, with 10 bases between. The germline CDR1 and CDR2 sequences are SGHRS and YFSETQ. The CDR3 sequence is 15 residues long. CDR3: CASSFGSGSYNEQFF. CDR3 in DNA: TGCGCCAGCAGCTTTGGGTCGGGGTCCTACAATGAGCAGTTCTTC.

This clone has a handful of counts. The chain links TRBV5-1 to TRBJ2-5; 7 nucleotides align to TRBD1. CDR1 SGHRS and CDR2 YFSETQ come from the germline V gene. V was clipped by 6 bases and J by 2 bases; unmatched bases: 10. This CDR3 comprises 15 residues. Here the CDR3 DNA reads TGCGCCAGCAAACCAGAGACAGGGCTTCAAGAGACCCAGTACTTC. Translated, it gives CASKPETGLQETQYF.

The rearrangement uses TRBV19 and TRBJ1-2; a possible D gene is TRBD1 (5 bases). CDR3 length equals 17 residues. Trimming removed 5 bases from V and 0 bases from J, with 19 bases in between. The germline V gene encodes CDR1 LNHDA and CDR2 SQIVND (reference sequence). The chain's CDR3 is CASSPLYRQTTNYGYTF. In nucleotides, the CDR3 is TGTGCCAGTAGTCCCCTCTATCGACAGACAACTAACTATGGCTACACCTTC.

The CDR3 protein is CASSSTGAGEQFF. The CDR3 coding sequence is TGTGCCAGCAGCTCTACAGGGGCAGGAGAGCAGTTCTTC. The chain has TRBV3-1 (or the pseudogene TRBV3-2) and TRBJ2-1; 7 nucleotides agree with TRBD1. Germline lookup yields CDR1 LGHDT and CDR2 YNNKEL (reference sequence). V dropped 5 bases and J dropped 10; count of bases not matched to a gene: 8. The CDR3 is made up of 13 amino acids.

The CDR3 nucleotides are TGTGCCAGCGGGACTTCCCCCACAGATACGCAGTATTTT. Amino acids: CASGTSPTDTQYF. The gene calls are TRBV12-3 or TRBV12-4 and TRBJ2-3; a possible D gene is TRBD2 (6 bases). The CDR3 has 13 amino acids. V was clipped by 8 bases and J by 2 bases, with 11 bases between them.

This chain joins TRBV19 and TRBJ1-1; weak D call: TRBD1 (6 bases). V gave up 5 bases and J gave up 4 bases, with 23 bases separating them. Germline CDR1 LNHDA, CDR2 SQIVND (reference sequence). The CDR3 spans 17 residues. In DNA, the CDR3 is TGTGCCAGTAGTTCCAAAAACCTAGGGGGTGTAACCACTGAAGCTTTCTTT. Encoded protein: CASSSKNLGGVTTEAFF.

The chain recombines TRBV4-1 with TRBJ2-1, with TRBD2 matching over 10 bases. CDR1 is MGHRA, CDR2 YSYEKL, per germline. V shed 2 bases and J 7 bases; nucleotides not matched to a gene: 14. This CDR3 is 18 amino acids long. CDR3 coding DNA: TGCGCCAGCAGCCAATTGGGAGGTCTAGCGGGAGTAGGTAATGAGCAGTTCTTC. Translated, it gives CASSQLGGLAGVGNEQFF.

The count of this clone is one. The J gene is TRBJ1-2, the V gene TRBV7-2; 8 nucleotides agree with TRBD1. The germline gives CDR1 SGHTA, CDR2 FQGNSA. Trimming removed 6 bases from V and 10 bases from J; junction bases left unmatched: 10. The CDR3 spans 13 residues. In DNA form, the CDR3 reads TGTGCCAGCAGGGAACAGGGGGGTAATGACTACACCTTC. Amino acids: CASREQGGNDYTF.

The J gene is TRBJ2-2, the V gene TRBV4-3; 9 bases map to TRBD2. Trimming cost V 0 bases and J 2 bases; bases outside gene matches: 4. This CDR3 has 17 amino acids. CDR1 LGHNA and CDR2 YSLEER come from the germline V gene. This CDR3 is CASSQERLADNTGELFF. CDR3 coding DNA: TGCGCCAGCAGCCAAGAGAGACTAGCGGATAACACCGGGGAGCTGTTTTTT.

This clone was detected only a few times. V gene TRBV24-1 combines with J gene TRBJ2-3, with 8 bases lining up with TRBD1. This CDR3 is 15 amino acids long. Germline CDR1 reads KGHDR; CDR2 reads SFDVKD. Unmatched junction bases numbered 6, after V lost 6 bases and J lost 2 bases. CDR3 DNA: TGTGCCACCAGTAGTCAGGGGGCAATCACAGATACGCAGTATTTT. It is translated as CATSSQGAITDTQYF.

V usage is TRBV2 and J usage is TRBJ1-6, with D possibly being TRBD1 (6 bases). Germline CDR1 and CDR2: SNHLY and FYNNEI. The CDR3 sequence is 13 residues long. V was trimmed by 5 bases and J by 7 bases, leaving 9 bases between them. CDR3 protein: CASSTGPNSPLHF. The CDR3 region has the DNA TGTGCCAGCAGTACAGGGCCCAATTCACCCCTCCACTTT.

The chain combines TRBV11-3 with TRBJ2-7; 12 bases align to TRBD1. CDR1 is SGHNT, CDR2 YENEEA, per germline. Trimming took 5 bases from V and 6 from J; bases not matched to a gene: 8. CDR3 size: 15 residues. The CDR3 reads CASSQGDRGPSEQYF. In DNA form, the CDR3 reads TGTGCCAGCAGCCAAGGGGACAGGGGGCCCAGCGAGCAGTACTTC.